This TCR beta chain derives from a study of shared clonotypes between healthy human individuals. The germline V gene encodes CDR1 MGHDK and CDR2 SYGVNS. Between the trimmed V and J ends, which lost 6 bases and 2 bases, there was a span of 10 bases. CDR3 length: 13 amino acids. Clones were sequenced by immunoSEQ multiplex PCR, and TCRdb holds only the in-frame ones, with some missing. The table lists about 470,000 clones, 75% to 85% of them singletons, with approximately 13% in the top ten. Sample: PBMCs. The chain couples TRBV25-1 to TRBJ2-5; D remains ambiguous. The receptor comes from a woman aged 40 to 50 in good health. Some clones in this sample may be carry-over from other donors' samples. Here the CDR3 reads CASSSVEQETQYF. DNA of the CDR3: TGTGCCAGCAGCTCGGTAGAACAAGAGACCCAGTACTTC.